Following are 4 T cell receptor beta chains from one sample sequenced in a study of T cells in Graves' hyperthyroidism and ophthalmopathy. RNA transcripts served as the template for amplifying TCR beta CDR3 regions. RT-PCR in the first round (using the HTBI primer set) targeted the TCR CDR3. TCRdb re-derived calls from the multiplex PCR reads in MiXCR, one entry per CDR3 protein. This table holds hundreds of thousands of distinct CDR3 sequences, around 25% found once. The sample consisted of blood. These receptors all stem from a man aged 40-49 years with Graves' hyperthyroidism that later progressed to Graves' ophthalmopathy.

This clonotype was counted ten times or more. V is TRBV12-3 or TRBV12-4 and J is TRBJ1-1; 7 bases fit TRBD1. The CDR3 length is 14 residues. With V trimmed by 6 bases and J by 1 base, 5 bases remained unmatched. The CDR3 DNA reads TGTGCCAGCAGAGAGACAGGGACGAACACTGAAGCTTTCTTT. Translated: CASRETGTNTEAFF.

At least ten counts were recorded for this clonotype. This rearrangement joins TRBV6-5 to TRBJ2-5; 8 nucleotides agree with TRBD1. The trim removed 10 bases at V and 0 bases at J, leaving 4 bases unmatched. The CDR3 is made up of 13 amino acids. Looked up from germline, CDR1 is MNHEY and CDR2 is SVGAGI. CDR3 DNA sequence: TGTGCCACCAGGGGGCAGAACCAAGAGACCCAGTACTTC. Amino acid sequence: CATRGQNQETQYF.

This clonotype was detected ten times or more. As DNA, the CDR3 is TGTGCCAGCAGTTTTGATCCTCTCAACTATGGCTACACCTTC. Translation: CASSFDPLNYGYTF. The V call is TRBV12-3 or TRBV12-4, the J call TRBJ1-2, with no clear D. The CDR3 runs to 14 residues. Trimming cost V 3 bases and J 2 bases, with 10 bases left between them.

This clonotype was recorded at least ten times. Possible read error: a much larger clone is one base away. The V call is TRBV28, the J call TRBJ1-5; D is perhaps TRBD1 (6 bases). The V gene's germline CDR1 is MDHEN and CDR2 SYDVKM. V lost 6 bases to trimming and J lost 3 bases, with 15 bases between them. The CDR3 contains 15 residues. Written as DNA, the CDR3 is TGTGCCAGCAGCCGGGGCACAGGGCTCAATCAGCCCCAGCATTTT. Protein: CASSRGTGLNQPQHF.